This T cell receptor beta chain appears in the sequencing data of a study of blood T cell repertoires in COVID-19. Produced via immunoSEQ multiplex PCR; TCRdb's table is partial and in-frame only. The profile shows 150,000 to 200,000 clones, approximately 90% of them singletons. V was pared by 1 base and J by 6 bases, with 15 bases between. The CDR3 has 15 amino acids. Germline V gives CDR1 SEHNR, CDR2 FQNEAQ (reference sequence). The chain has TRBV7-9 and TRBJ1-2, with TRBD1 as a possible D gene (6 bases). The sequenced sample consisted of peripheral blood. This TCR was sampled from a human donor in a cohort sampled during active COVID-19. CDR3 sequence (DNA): TGTGCCAGCAGCTTAGAACAGGGACGTTCCAATGGCTACACCTTC. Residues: CASSLEQGRSNGYTF.